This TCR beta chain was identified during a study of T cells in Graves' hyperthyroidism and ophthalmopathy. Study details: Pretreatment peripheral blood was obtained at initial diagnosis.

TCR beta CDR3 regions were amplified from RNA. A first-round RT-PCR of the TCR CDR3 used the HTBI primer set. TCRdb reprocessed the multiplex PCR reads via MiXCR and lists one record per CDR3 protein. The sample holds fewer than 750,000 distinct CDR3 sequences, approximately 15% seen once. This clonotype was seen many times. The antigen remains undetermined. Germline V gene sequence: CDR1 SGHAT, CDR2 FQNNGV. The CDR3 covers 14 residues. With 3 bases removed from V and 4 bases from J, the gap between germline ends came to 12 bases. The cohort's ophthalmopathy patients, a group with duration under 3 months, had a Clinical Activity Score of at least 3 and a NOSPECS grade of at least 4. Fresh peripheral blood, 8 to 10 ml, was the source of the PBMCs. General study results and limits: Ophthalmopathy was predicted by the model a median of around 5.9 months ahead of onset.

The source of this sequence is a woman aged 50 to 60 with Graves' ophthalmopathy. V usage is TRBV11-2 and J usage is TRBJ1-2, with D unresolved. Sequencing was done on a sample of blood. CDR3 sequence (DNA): TGTGCCAGCAGCTTCAGAGAGAAGATCTATGGCTACACCTTC. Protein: CASSFREKIYGYTF.